The clone carrying this TCR beta chain came up a few times. Its specificity is unknown. The entry originates in a study of T cell repertoires in cytomegalovirus infection. For the study at large: CMV infection together with matching HLA type was indicated by public TCR beta signatures. Findings and limits, study-wide: Public TCR beta family frequency separated CMV-and-HLA carriers, including in an independent cohort.

TCRdb independently ran MiXCR on the reads; one entry per CDR3 protein. This table has a few hundred thousand distinct CDR3 sequences, approximately 26% appearing once. The CDR3 loop spans 16 amino acids. Germline CDR1 MNHEY, CDR2 SVGEGT. The V and J ends lost 2 bases and 2 bases respectively, with 16 bases between them. The chain employs TRBV6-2 or TRBV6-3 and TRBJ2-7; TRBD2 might be the D (6 bases). The sample was PBMCs. The receptor's source is a human donor in good health (CMV status not recorded). Some clones in this sample may be carry-over from other donors' samples. The CDR3 region is CASSYPRDGRTYEQYV. The CDR3 DNA follows: TGTGCCAGCAGTTACCCCCGAGATGGGAGGACCTACGAGCAGTACGTC.